Presented here are 20 T cell receptor beta chains from one specimen sequenced in a study of identical twins. TCRdb analysed the 5' RACE reads with MiXCR anew, one entry per CDR3 protein. This sample carries around 670,000 distinct CDR3 sequences, roughly 6.2% of them seen once, and the ten largest clones take roughly 1.8%. The sequencing sample was made of naive T cells sorted from blood. These receptors originate from a man in his late teens or twenties in good health.

This clonotype has a count of ten or more. This sequence joins TRBV12-3 or TRBV12-4 and TRBJ2-5; 7 bases map to TRBD2. This CDR3 is built from 14 residues. V was clipped by 3 bases and J by 2 bases; unmatched bases: 3. The CDR3, as DNA: TGTGCCAGCAGTTTTGGGGGGGGGCAAGAGACCCAGTACTTC. Amino acid sequence: CASSFGGGQETQYF.

This clonotype occurred many times. This sequence joins TRBV30 and TRBJ2-5; 13 positions agree with TRBD2. CDR1 and CDR2 (germline): GTSNPN, SVGIG (reference sequence). The CDR3 runs 15 residues. Unmatched junction bases numbered 4, after V lost 0 bases and J lost 6 bases. CDR3 region: CAWSVTSGRGKTQYF. For the CDR3, the DNA is TGTGCCTGGAGTGTAACTAGCGGGAGGGGGAAGACCCAGTACTTC. The complete variable domain, with remaining parts taken from reference TRBV30 and TRBJ2-5, reads SQTIHQWPATLVQPVGSPLSLECTVEGTSNPNLYWYRQAAGRGLQLLFYSVGIGQISSEVPQNLSASRPQDRQFILSSKKLLLSDSGFYLCAWSVTSGRGKTQYFGPGTRLLVL.

Only a few counts were recorded for this clonotype. This chain uses TRBV6-2 or TRBV6-3 with TRBJ1-2; TRBD1 might be the D (5 bases). CDR1 MNHEY and CDR2 SVGEGT come from the germline V gene. The CDR3 has 11 residues. The V end lost 4 bases, the J end lost 9 bases, and 9 bases lay between the germline ends. CDR3 sequence reads: CASSSGTRYTF. The CDR3 nucleotides are TGTGCCAGCAGTTCCGGGACCCGCTACACCTTC.

This clonotype showed up many times. The chain is built from TRBV6-5 and TRBJ2-3, with D unclear. Trimming cost V 0 bases and J 0 bases, with 13 bases left between them. Per germline, CDR1 MNHEY and CDR2 SVGAGI. The CDR3 is made up of 17 amino acids. CDR3 nucleotides: TGTGCCAGCAGTTACTCGGCGGTAGCTGTTAGCACAGATACGCAGTATTTT. The encoded protein is CASSYSAVAVSTDTQYF.

This clonotype was seen only a few times. The rearrangement joins TRBV18 to TRBJ1-2; D is unclear. In germline, CDR1 is KGHSH, CDR2 LQKENI. CDR3 length equals 13 residues. Trimming pared 1 base from V and 8 bases from J, leaving 11 bases between. The CDR3 spells CASSPRGWNGYTF. In DNA form, the CDR3 reads TGTGCCAGCTCACCACGAGGGTGGAACGGCTACACCTTC.

This sequence joins TRBV11-3 and TRBJ2-2, with D maybe TRBD2 (6 bases). CDR1 SGHNT and CDR2 YENEEA come from the germline V gene. Between the trimmed V and J ends, which lost 4 bases and 4 bases, there was a span of 10 bases. CDR3 length equals 14 residues. CDR3 nucleotide sequence: TGTGCCAGCAGCTCCGGACTACTCACCGGGGAGCTGTTTTTT. It codes for CASSSGLLTGELFF.

The chain recombines TRBV7-9 with TRBJ2-3; D is unresolved. Trimming shortened V by 4 bases and J by 0 bases, and 14 bases separated the two germline ends. The CDR3 sequence is 16 residues long. From germline, CDR1 is SEHNR and CDR2 FQNEAQ (reference sequence). This CDR3 reads CASSSTDLASTDTQYF. The CDR3 bases are TGTGCCAGCAGCTCAACAGATTTAGCTAGCACAGATACGCAGTATTTT.

This clonotype has a count of ten or more. CDR3 protein: CASSYLAGNEQFF. The CDR3 DNA is TGTGCCAGCAGCTATCTAGCAGGCAATGAGCAGTTCTTC. This chain links TRBV7-8 with TRBJ2-1, with D perhaps TRBD2 (5 bases). Deletions cut 4 bases from V and 6 bases from J, with 10 bases between. Looked up from germline, CDR1 is SGHVS and CDR2 is FQNEAQ. The CDR3 sequence is 13 residues long.

This clonotype was seen repeatedly, ten times or more. This sequence joins TRBV29-1 and TRBJ1-1; TRBD1 might be the D (6 bases). This CDR3 spans 12 amino acids. Trimming removed 5 bases from V and 5 bases from J, with 12 bases in between. The germline gives CDR1 SQVTM, CDR2 ANQGSEA. The CDR3 reads CSVTGRGTEAFF. CDR3 bases: TGCAGCGTTACGGGGAGGGGGACTGAAGCTTTCTTT.

This clonotype showed up just a few times. The rearrangement links TRBV7-2 to TRBJ2-1; no clear D gene. This CDR3 region has 15 residues. Trimming pared 8 bases from V and 7 bases from J, leaving 21 bases between. The germline V gene encodes CDR1 SGHTA and CDR2 FQGNSA. In nucleotides, the CDR3 is TGTGCCAGCCGTTACCGAACGGGCAGTAAGAATGAGCAGTTCTTC. The encoded protein is CASRYRTGSKNEQFF.

This clonotype was picked up many times. The chain employs TRBV7-9 and TRBJ1-6; TRBD1 matches 7 bases. The CDR3 spans 15 residues. The V gene end was trimmed by 5 bases and the J gene end by 7 bases; junction bases not matched to a gene: 8. Germline CDR1 and CDR2: SEHNR and FQNEAQ (reference sequence). The CDR3 nucleotides are TGTGCCAGCAGCCCACAGGGGATGGGGAATTCACCCCTCCACTTT. Translating it yields CASSPQGMGNSPLHF.

The CDR3 DNA follows: TGCGCCAGCAGCATTAGCGTCGCCTACGAGCAGTACTTC. It yields the protein CASSISVAYEQYF. The chain recombines TRBV5-1 with TRBJ2-7; possible D gene TRBD2, 5 bases. The germline V and J ends were trimmed by 4 bases and 2 bases, with 10 bases remaining between them. The CDR3 has 13 amino acids. Germline V gene sequence: CDR1 SGHRS, CDR2 YFSETQ.

This clonotype turned up a few times. This rearrangement joins TRBV6-5 to TRBJ2-1; D not resolved. Germline V gives CDR1 MNHEY, CDR2 SVGAGI. V lost 1 base to trimming and J lost 0 bases, with 10 bases between them. This CDR3 has 16 amino acids. Here the CDR3 DNA reads TGTGCCAGCAGTTACTTCCAGACGAGCTCCTACAATGAGCAGTTCTTC. Its protein is CASSYFQTSSYNEQFF.

This clonotype was detected ten times or more. The gene calls are TRBV7-3 and TRBJ2-1; no clear D gene. The length of the CDR3 is 13 residues. Germline V gene lookup returns CDR1 SGHTA and CDR2 FQGTGA. Trimming took 5 bases from V and 3 from J, leaving 8 bases between them. The chain's CDR3 is CASSAMGYNEQFF. The CDR3, as DNA: TGTGCCAGCAGCGCTATGGGCTACAATGAGCAGTTCTTC.

This clonotype was picked up a small number of times. This chain connects TRBV12-3 or TRBV12-4 to TRBJ1-6, with 10 bases aligning to TRBD1. The length of the CDR3 is 13 residues. Unmatched junction bases numbered 6, after V lost 6 bases and J lost 13 bases. The CDR3 region is CASRRQGAGPLHF. CDR3 bases: TGTGCCAGCAGGAGACAGGGGGCGGGCCCCCTCCACTTT.

In this sample, this clonotype turned up many times. The rearrangement uses TRBV25-1 and TRBJ2-1; TRBD2 matches at 12 bases. Germline CDR1 is MGHDK and CDR2 is SYGVNS. After removal of 6 bases from V and 5 bases from J, the junction contained 5 bases not matched to a gene. The CDR3 loop spans 15 amino acids. CDR3 DNA sequence: TGTGCCAGCAGATGGACTAGCGGGAAGGACAATGAGCAGTTCTTC. Translation: CASRWTSGKDNEQFF.

This clonotype appeared many times. The rearrangement joins TRBV20-1 to TRBJ2-7, with 10 bases identical to TRBD2. Germline loops: CDR1 DFQATT, CDR2 SNEGSKA (reference sequence). V was clipped by 5 bases and J by 5 bases; unmatched bases: 6. The CDR3 totals 13 residues. The CDR3 loop reads CSASLAGSNEQYV. In nucleotides, the CDR3 is TGCAGTGCTTCACTAGCGGGATCTAACGAGCAGTACGTC.

The J gene is TRBJ1-1, the V gene TRBV7-2, with 7 bases matching TRBD1. Losses at the gene ends were 5 bases for V and 0 bases for J; bases not matched to a gene: 6. The V gene's germline CDR1 is SGHTA and CDR2 FQGNSA. The CDR3 has 15 residues. The CDR3 sequence is CASSATTGMNTEAFF. CDR3 in DNA: TGTGCCAGCAGCGCAACGACAGGGATGAACACTGAAGCTTTCTTT.

This clonotype was seen a handful of times. The V and J genes are TRBV28 and TRBJ2-7; TRBD2 matches at 11 bases. CDR3 length: 13 amino acids. CDR1 and CDR2 from the germline V gene are MDHEN and SYDVKM. The junction had 9 bases not matched to a gene; V was cut back by 10 bases and J by 7 bases. CDR3 DNA: TGTGCCACCTTTAGAGTAGCGGGAGGGGAGCAGTACTTC. Protein sequence: CATFRVAGGEQYF.

This clonotype has a handful of counts. This chain joins TRBV6-2 or TRBV6-3 and TRBJ2-2; TRBD2 matches at 8 bases. The V segment lost 5 bases and the J segment 5 bases; nucleotides outside the gene matches: 7. This CDR3 is 15 amino acids long. Germline V CDR1 and CDR2: MNHEY, SVGEGT. CDR3 DNA sequence: TGTGCCAGCAGTCAAACCGGGACTAGAACCGGGGAGCTGTTTTTT. Protein product: CASSQTGTRTGELFF.